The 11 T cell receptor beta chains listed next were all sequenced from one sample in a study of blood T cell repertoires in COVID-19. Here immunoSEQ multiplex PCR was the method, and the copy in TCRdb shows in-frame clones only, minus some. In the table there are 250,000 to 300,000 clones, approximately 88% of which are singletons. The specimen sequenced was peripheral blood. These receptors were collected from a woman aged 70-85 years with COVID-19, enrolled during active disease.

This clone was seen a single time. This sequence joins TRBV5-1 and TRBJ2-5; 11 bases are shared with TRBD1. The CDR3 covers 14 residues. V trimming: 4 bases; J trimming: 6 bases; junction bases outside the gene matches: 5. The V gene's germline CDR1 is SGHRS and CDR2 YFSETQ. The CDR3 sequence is CASSLGTGGKTQYF. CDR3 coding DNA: TGCGCCAGCAGCCTTGGGACAGGGGGGAAGACCCAGTACTTC.

The CDR3 region is CASSTPGQRNYGYTF. DNA for the CDR3: TGTGCCAGTAGTACCCCGGGACAGAGAAACTATGGCTACACCTTC. This chain connects TRBV19 to TRBJ1-2, with 7 bases lining up with TRBD1. Losses at the gene ends were 4 bases for V and 2 bases for J; bases not matched to a gene: 7. The CDR3 extends over 15 amino acids. Germline loops: CDR1 LNHDA, CDR2 SQIVND (reference sequence).

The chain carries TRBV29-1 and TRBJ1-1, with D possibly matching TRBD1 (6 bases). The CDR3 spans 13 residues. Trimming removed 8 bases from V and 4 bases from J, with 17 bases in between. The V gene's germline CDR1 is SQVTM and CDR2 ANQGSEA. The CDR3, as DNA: TGCAGCCTTTACCCCAGGGGTGGCACTGAAGCTTTCTTT. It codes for CSLYPRGGTEAFF.

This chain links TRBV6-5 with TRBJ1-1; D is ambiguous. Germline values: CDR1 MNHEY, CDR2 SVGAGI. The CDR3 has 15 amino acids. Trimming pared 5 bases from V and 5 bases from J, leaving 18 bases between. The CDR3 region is CASSPGWVLRTEAFF. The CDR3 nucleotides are TGTGCCAGCAGTCCCGGGTGGGTCTTAAGAACTGAAGCTTTCTTT.

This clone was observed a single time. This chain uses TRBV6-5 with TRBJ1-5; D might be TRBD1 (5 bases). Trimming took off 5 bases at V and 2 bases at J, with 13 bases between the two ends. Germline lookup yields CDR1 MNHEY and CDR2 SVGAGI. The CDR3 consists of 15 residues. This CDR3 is CASSPQGFGNQPQHF. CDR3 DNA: TGTGCCAGCAGTCCCCAGGGATTCGGCAATCAGCCCCAGCATTTT.

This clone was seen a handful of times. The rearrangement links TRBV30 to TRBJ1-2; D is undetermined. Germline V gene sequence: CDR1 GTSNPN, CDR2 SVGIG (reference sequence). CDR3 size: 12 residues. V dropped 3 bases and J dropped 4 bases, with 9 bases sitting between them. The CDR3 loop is CAWRTPGYGYTF. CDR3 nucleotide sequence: TGTGCCTGGAGAACTCCTGGCTATGGCTACACCTTC.

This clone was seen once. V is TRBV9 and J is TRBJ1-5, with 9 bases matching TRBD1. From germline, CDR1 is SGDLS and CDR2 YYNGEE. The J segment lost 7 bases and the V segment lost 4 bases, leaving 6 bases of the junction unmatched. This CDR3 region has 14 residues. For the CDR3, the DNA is TGTGCCAGCAGCCCTGGGACAGGGTACCAGCCCCAGCATTTT. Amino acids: CASSPGTGYQPQHF.

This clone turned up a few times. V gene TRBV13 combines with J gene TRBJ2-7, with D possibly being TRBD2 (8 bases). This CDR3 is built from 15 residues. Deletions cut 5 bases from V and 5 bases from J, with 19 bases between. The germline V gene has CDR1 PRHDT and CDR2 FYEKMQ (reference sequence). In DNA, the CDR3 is TGTGCCAGCAGCCCCCGACAGGGACTAGGGGACGAGCAGTACTTC. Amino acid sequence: CASSPRQGLGDEQYF. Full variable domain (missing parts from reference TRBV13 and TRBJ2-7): AAGVIQSPRHLIKEKRETATLKCYPIPRHDTVYWYQQGPGQDPQFLISFYEKMQSDKGSIPDRFSAQQFSDYHSELNMSSLELGDSALYFCASSPRQGLGDEQYFGPGTRLTVT.

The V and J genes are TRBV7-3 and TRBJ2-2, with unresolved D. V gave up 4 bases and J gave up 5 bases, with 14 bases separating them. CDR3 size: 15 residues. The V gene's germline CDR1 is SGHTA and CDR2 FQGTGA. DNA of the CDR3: TGTGCCAGCAGCTCCTCCGATAGAAGTACCGGGGAGCTGTTTTTT. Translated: CASSSSDRSTGELFF. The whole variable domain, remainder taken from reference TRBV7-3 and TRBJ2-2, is GAGVSQTPSNKVTEKGKYVELRCDPISGHTALYWYRQSLGQGPEFLIYFQGTGAADDSGLPNDRFFAVRPEGSVSTLKIQRTERGDSAVYLCASSSSDRSTGELFFGEGSRLTVL.

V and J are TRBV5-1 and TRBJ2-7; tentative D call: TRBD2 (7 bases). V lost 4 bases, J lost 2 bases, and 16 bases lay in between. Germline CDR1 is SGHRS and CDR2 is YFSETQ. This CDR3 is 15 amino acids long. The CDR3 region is CASSPGGGGTYEQYF. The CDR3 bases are TGCGCCAGCAGCCCGGGGGGCGGGGGCACCTACGAGCAGTACTTC.

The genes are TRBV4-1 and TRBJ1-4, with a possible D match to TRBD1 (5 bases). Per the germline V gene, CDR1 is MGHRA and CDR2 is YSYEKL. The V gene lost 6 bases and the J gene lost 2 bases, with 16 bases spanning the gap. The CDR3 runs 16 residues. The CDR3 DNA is TGCGCCAGCAGTCAGAGGGGAGGGTTGACTAATGAAAAACTGTTTTTT. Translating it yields CASSQRGGLTNEKLFF.